This paragraph covers one TCR beta chain sequence. The germline V gene encodes CDR1 MGHDK and CDR2 SYGVNS. V lost 8 bases and J 7 bases, leaving 8 bases between the germline ends. The CDR3 consists of 10 residues. The data were taken from a study of blood T cell repertoires in COVID-19. The overall study: The United States, Italy and Spain were the sources of the acute and convalescent COVID-19 samples. The cDNA or gDNA used as material had been derived from T cells, B-cell-depleted T cells, or PBMCs.

Authors' processing steps: It was from reference gene primer amplification that nucleated cell counts were estimated. Using immunoSEQ multiplex PCR, the repertoire was profiled, and TCRdb retains in-frame clones only, with some absent. V and J calls plus clone size are reproduced from that table; the DNA served to infer D and trimming. The sample yields over 400,000 clones, just over 85% seen once. The chain is built from TRBV25-1 and TRBJ1-2; D uncertain. Sequenced material: peripheral blood. The clonotype comes from a woman between 25 and 40 years old with active or convalescent COVID-19. Written as DNA, the CDR3 is TGTGCCAGCTTTTGGAGTGGCTACACCTTC. Translated: CASFWSGYTF.